This T cell receptor (beta chain) was recovered during a study of cytomegalovirus exposure and HLA in healthy donors. Study-level results: In vitro checks showed that three CMV-associated chains really do target CMV antigens. Reported findings show TCR beta sequences accurately forecast HLA-A and HLA-B alleles in most subjects.

Primers included in the PCR were 60 Vbeta and 13 Jbeta primers. TCRdb keeps only in-frame clones here, not all; method: immunoSEQ multiplex PCR. The table has 75,000 to 100,000 clones, 81% seen once. Of note for this clone: Its antigen is still unknown.

CDR1 and CDR2 from the germline V gene are GTSNPN and SVGIG (reference sequence). Between the trimmed V and J ends, which lost 0 bases and 3 bases, there was a span of 11 bases. This CDR3 comprises 15 residues. Sequenced material: PBMCs. The sequence derives from a man aged 40-49 years in good health and CMV-seropositive. The chain is built from TRBV30 and TRBJ1-4, with D perhaps TRBD1 (5 bases). The CDR3 sequence: CAWSVLGGPNEKLFF. CDR3 DNA sequence: TGTGCCTGGAGTGTACTCGGGGGACCTAATGAAAAACTGTTTTTT.